This T cell receptor beta chain originates from a study of T cells in Graves' hyperthyroidism and ophthalmopathy. Broader study findings: Most thyroid-expanded clonotypes above 0.001 were also found in blood.

Newly diagnosed patients aged 18 to 65 had hyperthyroidism of under 2 months' duration. Isolation of PBMCs was performed on 8.5 to 10 ml fresh peripheral blood. Comments on this clonotype: The target antigen is unknown. This could be a read error, since a much larger clone is one nucleotide away.

Amplified TCR beta CDR3 regions came from RNA transcripts. The primer set for the first-round RT-PCR of the TCR CDR3 was HTBI. TCRdb independently ran MiXCR on the multiplex PCR reads; one entry per CDR3 protein. The sample consists of some 600,000 distinct CDR3 sequences, around 14% of them appearing once. This CDR3 contains 16 residues. Germline CDR1 and CDR2: SEHNR and FQNEAQ (reference sequence). Trimming cost V 5 bases and J 10 bases; bases outside gene matches: 13. The V call is TRBV7-9, the J call TRBJ2-1, with TRBD2 identical over 11 bases. Sequenced: blood. The TCR originated in a woman younger than 45 with Graves' hyperthyroidism that later progressed to Graves' ophthalmopathy. The CDR3 is CASSPSGLAEFYEQFF. The DNA of the CDR3 is TGTGCCAGCAGCCCATCGGGACTAGCGGAATTCTACGAGCAGTTCTTC.